This T cell receptor (beta chain) was documented in a study of Tregs in tolerant kidney transplant recipients. Points from the study as a whole: This study did not directly address biological reproducibility. The small number of patients limits these findings pending further validation.

This clone was observed a few times. Antigen unknown. Trimming took off 0 bases at V and 10 bases at J, with 12 bases between the two ends. CDR1 WNHNN and CDR2 SYGVQD come from the germline V gene (reference sequence). This CDR3 has 13 amino acids. Assay: immunoSEQ multiplex PCR; the TCRdb copy retains only in-frame clones and omits some. The sample records more than 95,000 clones, about 90% being singletons. Thawed PBMCs were FACS-sorted into unstimulated CD4+CD25+CD127- regulatory T cells, CD4+CD25- non-regulatory cells, CD4 and CD8 cells. The chain links TRBV10-1 to TRBJ1-1; tentatively, D is TRBD1 (6 bases). Sequencing was performed on CD4+ T cells from blood. The TCR was taken from a human donor in good health. This CDR3 reads CASSESTARGAFF. CDR3 in DNA: TGCGCCAGCAGTGAGTCGACGGCCAGGGGAGCTTTCTTT.